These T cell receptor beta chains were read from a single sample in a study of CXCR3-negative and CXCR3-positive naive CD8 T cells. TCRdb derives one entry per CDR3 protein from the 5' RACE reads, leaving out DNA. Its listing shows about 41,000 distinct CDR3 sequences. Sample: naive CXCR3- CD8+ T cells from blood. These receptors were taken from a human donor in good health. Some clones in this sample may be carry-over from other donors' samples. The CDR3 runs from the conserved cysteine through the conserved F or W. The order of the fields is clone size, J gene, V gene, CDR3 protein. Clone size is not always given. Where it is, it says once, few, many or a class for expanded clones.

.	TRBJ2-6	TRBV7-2	CASSLSGGGFSGANVLTF
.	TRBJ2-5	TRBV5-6	CASSLGQGGLETQYF
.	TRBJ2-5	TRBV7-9	CASSLAQSGLETQYF
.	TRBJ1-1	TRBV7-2	CASSLGTSNTEAFF
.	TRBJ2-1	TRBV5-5	CASSPWGRNSYNEQFF
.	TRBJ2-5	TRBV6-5	CASRPTGLTDQETQYF
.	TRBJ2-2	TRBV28	CASSSFRGGELFF
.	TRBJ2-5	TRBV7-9	CASSGRQPQETQYF
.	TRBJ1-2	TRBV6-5	CASSHAGTGAGGYTF
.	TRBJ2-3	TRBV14	CASSRDTDTQYF
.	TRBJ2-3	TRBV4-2	CASSHNSPIDTDTQYF
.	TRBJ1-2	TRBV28	CASSLDGALGYTF
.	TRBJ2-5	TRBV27	CASSLRLAGEETQYF
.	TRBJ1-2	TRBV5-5	CASSLVSDRNYGYTF
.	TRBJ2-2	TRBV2	CASSKPGYTGELFF
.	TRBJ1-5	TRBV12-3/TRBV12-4	CASTNAVDSHF
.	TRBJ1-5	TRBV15	CATVPGNLANQPQHF
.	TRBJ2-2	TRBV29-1	CSAPRPDYSGELFF
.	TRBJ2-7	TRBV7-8	CASSIDRPYVEQYF
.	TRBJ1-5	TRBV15	CATQAGQGNQPQHF
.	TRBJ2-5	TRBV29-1	CSVEGDWETQETQYF
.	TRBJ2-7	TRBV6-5	CASSYFSDSYEQYF
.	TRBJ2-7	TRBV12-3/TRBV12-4	CASGGINEQYF
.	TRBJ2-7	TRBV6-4	CASSVAGRGGYEQYF
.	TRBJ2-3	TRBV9	CASISGSGDSDTQYF
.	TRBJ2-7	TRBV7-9	CASSPLGHGEQGPGASGVYEQYF
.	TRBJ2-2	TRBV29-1	CSVESRGYTGELFF
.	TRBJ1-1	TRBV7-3	CASSSTGSTEAFF
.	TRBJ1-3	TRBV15	CATSRDTGSGNTIYF
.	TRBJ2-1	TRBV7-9	CASTREGRRHRNEQLF
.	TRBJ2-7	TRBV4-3	CASSQDASYEQYF
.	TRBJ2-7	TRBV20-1	CSASPTWASGGAPAEQYF
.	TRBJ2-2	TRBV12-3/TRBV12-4	CASSREQQGRELFF
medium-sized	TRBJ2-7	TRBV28	CASSSGGPSYEQYF
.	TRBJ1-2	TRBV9	CASSHWGTGGYTF
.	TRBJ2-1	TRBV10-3	CAISRAGESYNEQFF
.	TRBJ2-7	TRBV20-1	CSARGRFAGPSYEQYF
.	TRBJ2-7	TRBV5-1	CASSLVRGPYEQYF
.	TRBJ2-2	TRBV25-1	CASRQGGTGELFF
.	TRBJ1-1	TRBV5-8	CASSLIGTGAPEAFF
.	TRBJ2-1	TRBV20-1	CSARETGLAGDEQFF
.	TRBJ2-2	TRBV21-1	CASHTRPIRGPGELFF
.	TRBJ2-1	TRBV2	CANPDRGRNEQFF
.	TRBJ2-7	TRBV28	CASTDSGHEQYF
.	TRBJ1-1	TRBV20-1	CSASRGDTEAFF